The sequence of this TCR beta chain was determined in a study of cytomegalovirus exposure and HLA in healthy donors. Primers for the PCR totalled 60 Vbeta and 13 Jbeta. Clones were sequenced by immunoSEQ multiplex PCR, and TCRdb holds only the in-frame ones, with some missing. The table has about 150,000 clones, around three quarters seen once. Findings of the study overall: A later analysis linked 15,000 to 20,000 TCR beta sequences to HLA alleles at 0.05 false discovery rate. Earlier analysis looked at TCR beta V segments, and most were productive about 87% or about 30% of the time. There were a few CMV-associated chains whose specificity for CMV antigens was confirmed in vitro. It was 164 TCR beta chains that were listed as cytomegalovirus-associated.

Concerning this clone itself: Antigen specificity is unknown.

From germline, CDR1 is SGHRS and CDR2 YFSETQ. This CDR3 has 14 amino acids. Trimming took 0 bases from V and 6 from J, leaving 12 bases between them. This receptor was identified in a man in his forties in good health and CMV-seropositive. The sample consisted of PBMCs. The V call is TRBV5-1, the J call TRBJ1-2, with D possibly TRBD1 on 5 matching bases. The CDR3 coding sequence is TGCGCCAGCAGCTTGGCCGGGGGTAAAGATGGCTACACCTTC. As protein: CASSLAGGKDGYTF.